The present entry profiles one TCR beta chain with its context. The antigen is unknown. The sample is drawn from a study of identical twins. Points from the study as a whole: Rather than following the same donors, the conclusions depended on cross-sectional statistical analysis. Models underestimated TCR alpha sharing (out-of-frame) in monozygotic twins. Carriage of fewer insertions was seen in abundant cord blood beta clonotypes, whereas memory repertoires showed none.

Template switching introduced a universal primer site, and the cDNA bore unique molecular identifiers. A single record per CDR3 protein comes from TCRdb applying MiXCR to the 5' RACE reads. The sample lists about 490,000 distinct CDR3 sequences; roughly 15% were seen once. Germline CDR1 reads MDHEN; CDR2 reads SYDVKM. Deletions cut 6 bases from V and 2 bases from J, with 14 bases between. CDR3 length: 14 amino acids. These data also featured in a second study, about yellow fever vaccine responses in identical twins.

This receptor was taken from a woman aged 18-29 years in good health. The specimen sequenced was CD4+ T cells sorted from blood. The rearrangement links TRBV28 to TRBJ2-7; a weak D match, TRBD2 (5 bases). CDR3 amino acids: CASSRRRITYEQYF. The CDR3 coding sequence is TGTGCCAGCAGCCGACGGAGGATCACCTACGAGCAGTACTTC.